These 28 T cell receptor beta chains came from one sample sequenced in a study of blood T cell repertoires in COVID-19. The method was immunoSEQ multiplex PCR; TCRdb's version includes in-frame clones alone and lacks a portion of them. The table records approximately 200,000 clones, around 83% of them present only once. Sample: peripheral blood. The source of these receptors is a man aged 35 to 55 with acute or convalescent COVID-19.

The V call is TRBV28, the J call TRBJ2-1; the D gene is possibly TRBD2 (6 bases). Trimming cost V 4 bases and J 2 bases, with 12 bases left between them. From germline, CDR1 is MDHEN and CDR2 SYDVKM. The CDR3 runs 15 residues. The CDR3 loop reads CASSSIGEAYNEQFF. The CDR3 DNA follows: TGTGCCAGCAGTTCAATTGGGGAGGCCTACAATGAGCAGTTCTTC.

The gene calls are TRBV24-1 and TRBJ2-1; 7 nucleotides line up with TRBD2. Germline V gives CDR1 KGHDR, CDR2 SFDVKD. V shed 7 bases, J shed 0 bases, and the junction held 2 bases outside the gene matches. The CDR3 extends over 14 amino acids. The CDR3: CATSGGGSYNEQFF. As DNA, the CDR3 is TGTGCCACCAGCGGCGGGGGCTCCTACAATGAGCAGTTCTTC.

The CDR3 bases are TGTGCCAGCGAACAGGGGTGGAATAATGAAAAACTGTTTTTT. The encoded protein is CASEQGWNNEKLFF. The gene calls are TRBV2 and TRBJ1-4, with 7 positions matching TRBD1. Per germline, CDR1 SNHLY and CDR2 FYNNEI. The CDR3 has 14 amino acids. Trimming took 8 bases from V and 4 from J; bases not matched to a gene: 7.

The chain recombines TRBV6-5 with TRBJ1-6, with TRBD1 identical over 9 bases. Germline V lookup: CDR1 MNHEY, CDR2 SVGAGI. The junction had 3 bases not matched to a gene; V was cut back by 5 bases and J by 7 bases. The CDR3 has 14 amino acids. The CDR3 DNA reads TGTGCCAGCAGTAGGGGACAGGGAAATTCACCCCTCCACTTT. It yields the protein CASSRGQGNSPLHF.

The chain carries TRBV5-6 and TRBJ2-7; 8 bases fit TRBD1. Per germline, CDR1 SGHDT and CDR2 YYEEEE. V lost 4 bases and J lost 2; bases outside the gene matches: 5. CDR3 size: 14 residues. CDR3 coding DNA: TGTGCCAGCAGCGTCGGGACAGGAGCCTACGAGCAGTACTTC. This codes for CASSVGTGAYEQYF.

This clone was counted a few times. The chain recombines TRBV19 with TRBJ1-5; D is ambiguous. This CDR3 has 17 amino acids. Germline V CDR1 and CDR2: LNHDA, SQIVND (reference sequence). The V gene lost 2 bases and the J gene lost 5 bases, with 19 bases spanning the gap. The CDR3 spells CASSIFPPSEGHQPQHF. CDR3 DNA sequence: TGTGCCAGTAGTATATTCCCGCCTTCGGAGGGCCATCAGCCCCAGCATTTT.

The chain recombines TRBV6-2 or TRBV6-3 with TRBJ2-7; 8 bases align to TRBD2. This CDR3 contains 11 residues. The ends lost 4 bases at V and 10 bases at J; junction bases unmatched: 3. Germline values: CDR1 MNHEY, CDR2 SVGEGT. DNA for the CDR3: TGTGCCAGCAGTTTCGGGGGGGAACAGTACTTC. This encodes CASSFGGEQYF.

The CDR3 DNA reads TGTGCCAGCAGCTTACAGGGCCCCAATCAGCCCCAGCATTTT. Its translation: CASSLQGPNQPQHF. The J gene is TRBJ1-5, the V gene TRBV7-9; TRBD1 might be the D (5 bases). The CDR3 consists of 14 residues. V was pared by 2 bases and J by 3 bases, with 8 bases between. CDR1 and CDR2 from the germline V gene are SEHNR and FQNEAQ (reference sequence).

A few counts support this clone. The gene calls are TRBV5-4 and TRBJ1-5; 7 nucleotides line up with TRBD1. Trimming took 5 bases from V and 0 from J; bases not matched to a gene: 5. The germline CDR1 and CDR2 sequences are SGHNT and YYREEE (reference sequence). The CDR3 contains 15 residues. The CDR3 here is CASSSDRDSNQPQHF. CDR3 bases: TGTGCCAGCAGTTCCGACAGGGATAGCAATCAGCCCCAGCATTTT.

This clone turned up a few times. This rearrangement joins TRBV4-2 to TRBJ2-3, with D possibly TRBD2 on 7 matching bases. Per germline, CDR1 LGHNA and CDR2 YNFKEQ. This CDR3 region has 14 residues. Trimming stripped 4 bases from V and 6 bases from J, with 14 bases between. CDR3 sequence reads: CASSPGGMADTQYF. DNA for the CDR3: TGTGCCAGCAGCCCGGGGGGCATGGCGGATACGCAGTATTTT.

The rearrangement joins TRBV27 to TRBJ1-4; a weak D match, TRBD1 (5 bases). V was trimmed by 3 bases and J by 6 bases, leaving 11 bases between them. CDR3 size: 14 residues. Germline V gene lookup returns CDR1 MNHEY and CDR2 SMNVEV (reference sequence). DNA for the CDR3: TGTGCCAGCAGTTTCGGGGGGATCGATGAAAAACTGTTTTTT. Translated: CASSFGGIDEKLFF. The variable domain in full, completed from reference TRBV27 and TRBJ1-4, reads EAQVTQNPRYLITVTGKKLTVTCSQNMNHEYMSWYRQDPGLGLRQIYYSMNVEVTDKGDVPEGYKVSRKEKRNFPLILESPSPNQTSLYFCASSFGGIDEKLFFGSGTQLSVL.

The rearrangement uses TRBV6-2 or TRBV6-3 and TRBJ2-2; D might be TRBD1 (6 bases). V gave up 0 bases and J gave up 7 bases, with 15 bases separating them. CDR3 length equals 16 residues. In germline, CDR1 is MNHEY, CDR2 SVGEGT. The CDR3 DNA reads TGTGCCAGCAGTTACTCAGGGGACACCTGGGGCGGGGAGCTGTTTTTT. Protein sequence: CASSYSGDTWGGELFF.

The chain links TRBV6-6 to TRBJ1-2, with D possibly being TRBD1 (6 bases). The CDR3 is made up of 13 amino acids. The V end was cut by 6 bases, the J end by 6 bases, with 14 bases between. Germline CDR1 reads MNHNY; CDR2 reads SVGAGI (reference sequence). This CDR3 reads CASSLTGQDGYTF. The CDR3 DNA is TGTGCCAGCAGCCTAACAGGGCAGGATGGCTACACCTTC.

This clone was seen only a few times. This chain joins TRBV4-3 and TRBJ2-7; tentatively, D is TRBD2 (6 bases). There are 15 residues in the CDR3. CDR1 LGHNA and CDR2 YSLEER come from the germline V gene. The V end lost 4 bases, the J end lost 1 base, and 14 bases lay between the germline ends. The CDR3 sequence: CASSLGEDGSYEQYF. The CDR3 coding sequence is TGCGCCAGCAGCCTCGGGGAGGACGGTTCCTACGAGCAGTACTTC.

The chain links TRBV4-2 to TRBJ2-1; 10 bases fit TRBD1. In germline, CDR1 is LGHNA, CDR2 YNFKEQ. The CDR3 runs 17 residues. With V trimmed by 0 bases and J by 7 bases, 9 bases remained unmatched. The DNA of the CDR3 is TGTGCCAGCAGCCAAGATCCGGGACAGGGGTCTAAGAATGAGCAGTTCTTC. Translating gives CASSQDPGQGSKNEQFF.

This clone was seen a few times. This chain links TRBV30 with TRBJ2-1; weak D call: TRBD1 (6 bases). CDR3 length: 15 amino acids. V lost 2 bases and J lost 8, with 19 bases in between. Per germline, CDR1 GTSNPN and CDR2 SVGIG (reference sequence). In nucleotides, the CDR3 is TGTGCCTGGAGTCAAGGGTCACAGGGAAACTATGAGCAGTTCTTC. Protein product: CAWSQGSQGNYEQFF.

This chain links TRBV5-1 with TRBJ2-2; D possibly corresponds to TRBD2 (6 bases). CDR3 length: 14 residues. The germline V gene has CDR1 SGHRS and CDR2 YFSETQ. Deletions cut 4 bases from V and 1 base from J, with 8 bases between. CDR3 nucleotides: TGCGCCAGCAGCCAGGGAGGGAACACCGGGGAGCTGTTTTTT. Translated, it gives CASSQGGNTGELFF.

The chain is built from TRBV2 and TRBJ1-5; D is perhaps TRBD1 (6 bases). Per the germline V gene, CDR1 is SNHLY and CDR2 is FYNNEI. The CDR3 sequence is 15 residues long. Trimming shortened V by 5 bases and J by 2 bases, and 13 bases separated the two germline ends. The chain's CDR3 is CASSLDSPRNQPQHF. The CDR3 region has the DNA TGTGCCAGCAGTCTGGACAGCCCACGCAATCAGCCCCAGCATTTT.

This clone was counted between two and nine times. This sequence joins TRBV27 and TRBJ1-2; the D is unclear. Germline-derived CDR1 and CDR2 are MNHEY and SMNVEV (reference sequence). Trimming removed 5 bases from V and 0 bases from J, with 10 bases in between. CDR3 size: 14 residues. This chain's CDR3 is CASSRSSANYGYTF. The CDR3 nucleotides are TGTGCCAGCAGTAGGAGTTCAGCTAACTATGGCTACACCTTC.

V usage is TRBV9 and J usage is TRBJ1-1, with 7 bases lining up with TRBD1. The CDR3 is 13 amino acids. Per the germline V gene, CDR1 is SGDLS and CDR2 is YYNGEE. The V and J ends lost 3 bases and 7 bases, in that order; junction bases with no gene match: 6. In DNA, the CDR3 is TGTGCCAGCAGCGACGGGACAGCGATTGAAGCTTTCTTT. Amino acids: CASSDGTAIEAFF. Together with reference TRBV9 and TRBJ1-1, the CDR3 gives the full variable domain: DSGVTQTPKHLITATGQRVTLRCSPRSGDLSVYWYQQSLDQGLQFLIQYYNGEERAKGNILERFSAQQFPDLHSELNLSSLELGDSALYFCASSDGTAIEAFFGQGTRLTVV.

This clone was picked up a small number of times. This chain joins TRBV5-1 and TRBJ2-2; the D gene is possibly TRBD1 (6 bases). In germline, CDR1 is SGHRS, CDR2 YFSETQ. The CDR3 has 15 amino acids. V lost 0 bases and J lost 2, with 8 bases in between. Here the CDR3 reads CASSLAGANTGELFF. DNA of the CDR3: TGCGCCAGCAGCTTGGCAGGGGCCAACACCGGGGAGCTGTTTTTT.

The DNA for the CDR3 is TGTGCCAGCAGTGAAGCAGCAGGGGTAGTTGAAGCTTTCTTT. This codes for CASSEAAGVVEAFF. The rearrangement joins TRBV6-1 to TRBJ1-1; weak D call: TRBD1 (6 bases). The CDR3 length is 14 residues. Germline lookup yields CDR1 MNHNS and CDR2 SASEGT. The V and J ends lost 0 bases and 7 bases respectively, with 12 bases between them.

As to this clone: This sample includes further DNA sequences coding for the same CDR3. This chain connects TRBV29-1 to TRBJ2-5, with 11 bases aligning to TRBD2. The CDR3 extends over 14 amino acids. Germline V gene lookup returns CDR1 SQVTM and CDR2 ANQGSEA. Trimming removed 3 bases from V and 4 bases from J; junction bases left unmatched: 4. In DNA, the CDR3 is TGCAGCGTTGACCCTCTAGCGGGGGGAGAGACCCAGTACTTC. Translated: CSVDPLAGGETQYF. The variable domain in full, completed from reference TRBV29-1 and TRBJ2-5, reads SAVISQKPSRDICQRGTSLTIQCQVDSQVTMMFWYRQQPGQSLTLIATANQGSEATYESGFVIDKFPISRPNLTFSTLTVSNMSPEDSSIYLCSVDPLAGGETQYFGPGTRLLVL.

V usage is TRBV15 and J usage is TRBJ2-7; 9 positions agree with TRBD1. The CDR3 extends over 14 amino acids. Germline CDR1 LNHNV, CDR2 YYDKDF (reference sequence). J was trimmed by 3 bases and V by 5 bases; bases with no gene match: 5. The DNA of the CDR3 is TGTGCCACCAGCGAGGGGACAGGGAACTACGAGCAGTACTTC. Protein product: CATSEGTGNYEQYF.

This chain connects TRBV19 to TRBJ1-1, with D hard to call. The CDR3 has 17 amino acids. CDR1 is LNHDA, CDR2 SQIVND, per germline (reference sequence). V was trimmed by 1 base and J by 1 base, leaving 16 bases between them. The CDR3 nucleotides read TGTGCCAGTAGTATAGTGGGCAGCCGAAGTAGGAACACTGAAGCTTTCTTT. Its protein is CASSIVGSRSRNTEAFF.

This clone has more than one count but fewer than ten. The V call is TRBV19, the J call TRBJ1-1, with 10 bases that match TRBD1. V shed 3 bases and J 3 bases; nucleotides not matched to a gene: 1. Germline V gene data show CDR1 as LNHDA and CDR2 as SQIVND (reference sequence). The CDR3 is made up of 14 amino acids. This CDR3 reads CASSMGQGYTEAFF. CDR3 nucleotide sequence: TGTGCCAGTAGTATGGGACAGGGGTACACTGAAGCTTTCTTT.

This clone is a singleton in its sample. The rearrangement links TRBV25-1 to TRBJ1-3; possibly TRBD1 for D (6 bases). The germline V gene has CDR1 MGHDK and CDR2 SYGVNS. V was shortened by 2 bases and J by 2 bases, with 10 bases between the two germline ends. The CDR3 totals 15 residues. In nucleotides, the CDR3 is TGTGCCAGCAGTGAACCAGGGGCTACTGGAAACACCATATATTTT. Its translation: CASSEPGATGNTIYF. The full variable domain, rest sourced from reference TRBV25-1 and TRBJ1-3, is EADIYQTPRYLVIGTGKKITLECSQTMGHDKMYWYQQDPGMELHLIHYSYGVNSTEKGDLSSESTVSRIRTEHFPLTLESARPSHTSQYLCASSEPGATGNTIYFGEGSWLTVV.

This chain joins TRBV30 and TRBJ2-3; D possibly corresponds to TRBD2 (6 bases). V was shortened by 3 bases and J by 0 bases, with 13 bases between the two germline ends. Germline V CDR1 and CDR2: GTSNPN, SVGIG (reference sequence). The CDR3 has 15 amino acids. The CDR3 sequence is CAWRARRVSTDTQYF. The CDR3 DNA follows: TGTGCCTGGAGGGCGCGGAGGGTTAGCACAGATACGCAGTATTTT.